The clone carrying this TCR beta chain was counted many times. Its cognate antigen is unknown. Germline lookup yields CDR1 SEHNR and CDR2 FQNEAQ (reference sequence). The CDR3 spans 14 residues. Trimming cost V 6 bases and J 2 bases, with 13 bases left between them. What was amplified from RNA transcripts were TCR beta CDR3 regions. HTBI primers were employed in a first-round RT-PCR of the TCR CDR3. TCRdb re-called the multiplex PCR reads through MiXCR, storing one row per CDR3 protein. The sample has 500,000 or so distinct CDR3 sequences, more than 15% seen once. This sample is drawn from a study of T cells in Graves' hyperthyroidism and ophthalmopathy. General study findings and limits: In simple terms, a model built on 13 V-J features told ophthalmopathy apart from stable hyperthyroidism.

This chain joins TRBV7-9 and TRBJ2-5; perhaps TRBD2 as D (5 bases). The receptor comes from a woman aged 18-29 years with Graves' ophthalmopathy. Input material: blood. CDR3 DNA sequence: TGTGCCAGCAGAAAGACCCGGGAACAAGAGACCCAGTACTTC. It codes for CASRKTREQETQYF. The complete variable domain, with remaining parts taken from reference TRBV7-9 and TRBJ2-5, reads DTGVSQNPRHKITKRGQNVTFRCDPISEHNRLYWYRQTLGQGPEFLTYFQNEAQLEKSRLLSDRFSAERPKGSFSTLEIQRTEQGDSAMYLCASRKTREQETQYFGPGTRLLVL.